Below, 29 T cell receptor beta chains from the same sample are listed, as sequenced in a study of human T cells and chemical hapten exposure. TCRdb itself ran the RACE reads through MiXCR, one entry per CDR3 protein. The table lists 70,000 to 90,000 distinct CDR3 sequences, 10% to 11% of them singletons. Time point denoted: patch test 3, about 24 weeks after DPC sensitization. Treatment meaning: therapeutic diphenylcyclopropenone sensitization with weekly scalp DPC. This specimen consisted of whole blood, obtained in connection with sensitization to the hapten diphenylcyclopropenone (DPC). The receptors derive from a woman aged 45-65 years with alopecia areata. Some clones in this sample may be carry-over from other donors' samples.

The sample holds a few counts of this clonotype. The V call is TRBV18, the J call TRBJ2-2; the D call may be TRBD1 or TRBD2 (5 bases each). The germline V gene has CDR1 KGHSH and CDR2 LQKENI. The V and J ends lost 6 bases and 6 bases respectively, with 11 bases between them. The CDR3 runs 13 residues. The CDR3 DNA follows: TGTGCCAGCTCCATCAGGGACGCCGGGGAGCTGTTTTTT. Translation gives CASSIRDAGELFF.

This clonotype came up many times. The chain employs TRBV20-1 and TRBJ2-5; 13 positions match TRBD2. The V gene's germline CDR1 is DFQATT and CDR2 SNEGSKA (reference sequence). CDR3 size: 14 residues. The V segment lost 3 bases and the J segment 5 bases; nucleotides outside the gene matches: 3. This chain's CDR3 is CSASGLAGVETQYF. The CDR3, as DNA: TGCAGTGCTAGCGGACTAGCGGGAGTGGAGACCCAGTACTTC.

The chain links TRBV6-2 or TRBV6-3 to TRBJ1-1, with D perhaps TRBD1 (5 bases). Germline CDR1 is MNHEY and CDR2 is SVGEGT. V lost 2 bases and J 2 bases, leaving 15 bases between the germline ends. CDR3 length: 16 amino acids. The CDR3 sequence is CASSYGHLDLNTEAFF. CDR3 DNA: TGTGCCAGCAGTTACGGACACCTAGACCTAAACACTGAAGCTTTCTTT.

This clonotype appeared a few times. The chain is built from TRBV16 and TRBJ1-1; D unclear. Germline V gives CDR1 KGHSY, CDR2 FQNENV. Trimming left V 0 bases short and J 3 bases short, with 8 bases between. This CDR3 comprises 14 residues. The CDR3 DNA is TGTGCCAGCAGCCAATCCAGGCTTTACACTGAAGCTTTCTTT. As protein: CASSQSRLYTEAFF. Drawing the rest from reference TRBV16 and TRBJ1-1, the complete variable domain is GEEVAQTPKHLVRGEGQKAKLYCAPIKGHSYVFWYQQVLKNEFKFLISFQNENVFDETGMPKERFSAKCLPNSPCSLEIQATKLEDSAVYFCASSQSRLYTEAFFGQGTRLTVV.

This chain joins TRBV11-2 and TRBJ2-7; a weak D match, TRBD1 (5 bases). V lost 3 bases to trimming and J lost 2 bases, with 11 bases between them. CDR3 length: 14 residues. Germline CDR1 reads SGHAT; CDR2 reads FQNNGV. In DNA, the CDR3 is TGTGCCAGCAGCTTTCGGACACCCCCCTACGAGCAGTACTTC. Translation: CASSFRTPPYEQYF.

There are many counts of this clonotype. The CDR3 DNA is TGTGCCAGCGGACGGACTACTGGAAACACCATATATTTT. Its protein is CASGRTTGNTIYF. The chain couples TRBV6-2 or TRBV6-3 to TRBJ1-3; D remains ambiguous. The CDR3 is 13 amino acids. Trimming took 8 bases from V and 2 from J, leaving 10 bases between them. Germline CDR1 is MNHEY and CDR2 is SVGEGT.

This clonotype has just a few counts. The genes are TRBV28 and TRBJ2-3; 13 bases are shared with TRBD2. This CDR3 comprises 16 residues. Germline V gene sequence: CDR1 MDHEN, CDR2 SYDVKM. J lost 4 bases, V lost 4 bases, and 5 bases had no gene match. CDR3 loop: CASSSGTSGNPDTQYF. CDR3 nucleotide sequence: TGTGCCAGCAGTTCCGGGACTAGCGGGAACCCAGATACGCAGTATTTT.

In its sample, this clonotype was seen many times. The V and J genes are TRBV3-1 and TRBJ2-1; TRBD2 aligns across 10 bases. The germline V gene has CDR1 LGHDT and CDR2 YNNKEL (reference sequence). CDR3 length: 15 amino acids. V dropped 4 bases and J dropped 9; count of bases not matched to a gene: 9. The CDR3 DNA is TGTGCCAGCAGCCGGGAGGCTAGCGGGAGTAGTGAGCAGTTCTTC. Translated: CASSREASGSSEQFF.

This clonotype was seen a handful of times. This chain uses TRBV29-1 with TRBJ2-7, with D possibly being TRBD1 (6 bases). CDR1 is SQVTM and CDR2 is ANQGSEA in the germline V gene. The CDR3 covers 14 residues. The V end lost 6 bases, the J end lost 0 bases, and 15 bases lay between the germline ends. CDR3 amino acids: CSVGKTGFSYEQYF. The CDR3 coding sequence is TGCAGCGTCGGTAAGACAGGTTTCTCCTACGAGCAGTACTTC.

This clonotype has ten or more counts. This chain uses TRBV20-1 with TRBJ1-5, with 7 bases matching TRBD1. The CDR3 extends over 15 amino acids. The J segment lost 1 base and the V segment lost 5 bases, leaving 8 bases of the junction unmatched. From germline, CDR1 is DFQATT and CDR2 SNEGSKA (reference sequence). CDR3 coding DNA: TGCAGTGCTGGACAGGTAATAGGGAGCAATCAGCCCCAGCATTTT. It codes for CSAGQVIGSNQPQHF.

This clonotype appeared many times. V and J are TRBV5-1 and TRBJ2-1, with D possibly TRBD2 on 6 matching bases. This CDR3 has 15 amino acids. Germline values: CDR1 SGHRS, CDR2 YFSETQ. Trimming took off 0 bases at V and 0 bases at J, with 7 bases between the two ends. The CDR3 sequence is CASSLVGGSYNEQFF. The CDR3 nucleotides are TGCGCCAGCAGCTTGGTCGGGGGCTCCTACAATGAGCAGTTCTTC. Full variable domain (remainder filled in from reference TRBV5-1 and TRBJ2-1): KAGVTQTPRYLIKTRGQQVTLSCSPISGHRSVSWYQQTPGQGLQFLFEYFSETQRNKGNFPGRFSGRQFSNSRSEMNVSTLELGDSALYLCASSLVGGSYNEQFFGPGTRLTVL.

Many counts were recorded for this clonotype. The chain is built from TRBV11-3 and TRBJ2-1; unclear D gene. Germline values: CDR1 SGHNT, CDR2 YENEEA. Trimming stripped 4 bases from V and 2 bases from J, with 12 bases between. This CDR3 comprises 15 residues. The CDR3 DNA reads TGTGCCAGCAGCTCCCCTCAGTCGGCCTACAATGAGCAGTTCTTC. This encodes CASSSPQSAYNEQFF. Using reference TRBV11-3 and TRBJ2-1 for the parts outside the CDR3, the full variable domain is EAGVVQSPRYKIIEKKQPVAFWCNPISGHNTLYWYLQNLGQGPELLIRYENEEAVDDSQLPKDRFSAERLKGVDSTLKIQPAELGDSAVYLCASSSPQSAYNEQFFGPGTRLTVL.

This clonotype has only a few counts. This chain links TRBV3-1 with TRBJ2-1; unclear D gene. Germline CDR1 and CDR2: LGHDT and YNNKEL (reference sequence). Trimming pared 4 bases from V and 2 bases from J, leaving 6 bases between. CDR3 length: 13 residues. The CDR3 spells CASSRGTYNEQFF. The CDR3 coding sequence is TGTGCCAGCAGCCGGGGAACCTACAATGAGCAGTTCTTC.

This sequence joins TRBV4-2 and TRBJ2-1; D could derive from TRBD1 or TRBD2 (5 bases each). This CDR3 has 15 amino acids. From germline, CDR1 is LGHNA and CDR2 YNFKEQ. Trimming pared 1 base from V and 9 bases from J, leaving 16 bases between. The CDR3 is CASSQAGTHVGEQFF. CDR3 nucleotide sequence: TGTGCCAGCAGCCAAGCCGGGACGCACGTCGGTGAGCAGTTCTTC.

A few counts support this clonotype. This rearrangement joins TRBV12-3 or TRBV12-4 to TRBJ1-2; D is perhaps TRBD1 (6 bases). The V end lost 3 bases, the J end lost 7 bases, and 15 bases lay between the germline ends. The CDR3 extends over 14 amino acids. CDR3 region: CASSFGLQGRGYTF. The CDR3 coding sequence is TGTGCCAGCAGTTTTGGTTTACAGGGCCGTGGCTACACCTTC.

The V and J genes are TRBV7-2 and TRBJ2-1, with D possibly being TRBD1 or TRBD2 (5 bases each). V was shortened by 4 bases and J by 13 bases, with 23 bases between the two germline ends. The CDR3 contains 15 residues. Germline V gene lookup returns CDR1 SGHTA and CDR2 FQGNSA. Here the CDR3 DNA reads TGTGCCAGCAGCTCCGCGCTGGCCGGGGCGGTCTTTCAGTTCTTC. Amino acids: CASSSALAGAVFQFF.

At least ten counts were recorded for this clonotype. The V gene is TRBV27, the J gene TRBJ1-5; no definite D call. Germline-derived CDR1 and CDR2 are MNHEY and SMNVEV (reference sequence). Trimming cost V 4 bases and J 7 bases, with 17 bases left between them. This CDR3 region has 15 residues. This CDR3 is CASSWVSGAGQPQHF. CDR3 nucleotide sequence: TGTGCCAGCAGTTGGGTGTCAGGTGCGGGACAGCCCCAGCATTTT.

The chain recombines TRBV29-1 with TRBJ2-2, with D tentatively TRBD2 (5 bases). The ends were cut back, 7 bases at V and 3 bases at J, with 6 bases in the middle. The CDR3 has 11 residues. The V gene's germline CDR1 is SQVTM and CDR2 ANQGSEA. CDR3 sequence: CSAGDTGELFF. The CDR3 bases are TGCAGCGCCGGGGACACCGGGGAGCTGTTTTTT.

The chain combines TRBV9 with TRBJ2-3, with D perhaps TRBD2 (5 bases). V lost 0 bases and J 2 bases, leaving 13 bases between the germline ends. Germline lookup yields CDR1 SGDLS and CDR2 YYNGEE. There are 16 residues in the CDR3. The CDR3 DNA reads TGTGCCAGCAGCGTAGGAAAGCGGACCTACACAGATACGCAGTATTTT. Amino acid sequence: CASSVGKRTYTDTQYF. Complete variable domain (other parts from reference TRBV9 and TRBJ2-3): DSGVTQTPKHLITATGQRVTLRCSPRSGDLSVYWYQQSLDQGLQFLIQYYNGEERAKGNILERFSAQQFPDLHSELNLSSLELGDSALYFCASSVGKRTYTDTQYFGPGTRLTVL.

This clonotype showed up many times. The chain employs TRBV5-1 and TRBJ2-1; D is unclear. The germline V gene encodes CDR1 SGHRS and CDR2 YFSETQ. V shed 3 bases and J shed 2 bases, with 12 bases lying between them. This CDR3 is 15 amino acids long. CDR3 in amino acids: CASSSLRAAYNEQFF. In DNA form, the CDR3 reads TGCGCCAGCAGCTCTCTCCGGGCCGCCTACAATGAGCAGTTCTTC.

This clonotype was found many times. The rearrangement links TRBV11-2 to TRBJ2-7, with TRBD2 matching 11 bases. Trimming took 4 bases from V and 2 from J; bases not matched to a gene: 7. The CDR3 spans 16 residues. CDR1 is SGHAT, CDR2 FQNNGV, per germline. The CDR3 DNA reads TGTGCCAGCAGCTACCAAGTTAGCGGGAGGGCCTACGAGCAGTACTTC. This encodes CASSYQVSGRAYEQYF. Looking up the rest from reference TRBV11-2 and TRBJ2-7 gives the full variable domain: EAGVAQSPRYKIIEKRQSVAFWCNPISGHATLYWYQQILGQGPKLLIQFQNNGVVDDSQLPKDRFSAERLKGVDSTLKIQPAKLEDSAVYLCASSYQVSGRAYEQYFGPGTRLTVT.

The table lists this clonotype with a few counts. This chain connects TRBV7-9 to TRBJ1-1; D is unclear. Looked up from germline, CDR1 is SEHNR and CDR2 is FQNEAQ (reference sequence). This CDR3 spans 12 amino acids. Trimming removed 5 bases from V and 7 bases from J, with 11 bases in between. Here the CDR3 reads CASSLRTGEAFF. In DNA, the CDR3 is TGTGCCAGCAGCCTCCGCACGGGTGAAGCTTTCTTT.

This CDR3 reads CSVAGTGGRDTEAFF. CDR3 nucleotides: TGCAGCGTGGCCGGGACAGGGGGACGGGACACTGAAGCTTTCTTT. The chain employs TRBV29-1 and TRBJ1-1; 11 nucleotides match TRBD1. The V segment lost 6 bases and the J segment 3 bases; nucleotides outside the gene matches: 9. This CDR3 region has 15 residues. The germline V gene encodes CDR1 SQVTM and CDR2 ANQGSEA.

The genes are TRBV4-3 and TRBJ2-1; TRBD2 matches at 9 bases. Germline V gene sequence: CDR1 LGHNA, CDR2 YSLEER. There are 19 residues in the CDR3. Unmatched junction bases numbered 15, after V lost 4 bases and J lost 2 bases. In nucleotides, the CDR3 is TGCGCCAGCAGCCCAGAGGGCGGGAGGGCCCTACACCCCTACAATGAGCAGTTCTTC. It yields the protein CASSPEGGRALHPYNEQFF.

CDR3 nucleotides: TGCGCCAGCAGTCAATCGGAGCCAGGGGGTAGCACAGATACGCAGTATTTT. It encodes CASSQSEPGGSTDTQYF. This chain links TRBV23-1 with TRBJ2-3; 7 bases fit TRBD1. Being an ORF, TRBV23-1 has a function that is uncertain. The CDR3 is made up of 17 amino acids. V lost 0 bases to trimming and J lost 0 bases; unmatched junction nucleotides: 6.

This clonotype was observed at least ten times. The V and J genes are TRBV2 and TRBJ1-2, with TRBD1 as a possible D gene (5 bases). Trimming removed 4 bases at V and 2 bases at J, with 11 bases between. The CDR3 totals 14 residues. Germline loops: CDR1 SNHLY, CDR2 FYNNEI. CDR3 bases: TGTGCCAGCAGTGTACAGGTTGGAAACTATGGCTACACCTTC. It encodes CASSVQVGNYGYTF.

There are many counts of this clonotype. The chain links TRBV6-2 or TRBV6-3 to TRBJ2-3; 8 bases map to TRBD2. Per germline, CDR1 MNHEY and CDR2 SVGEGT. The CDR3 extends over 18 amino acids. J was trimmed by 6 bases and V by 7 bases; bases with no gene match: 21. This CDR3 is CASTILAPGGPFWDTQYF. In DNA form, the CDR3 reads TGTGCCAGCACCATACTCGCCCCGGGGGGGCCCTTCTGGGATACGCAGTATTTT.

V is TRBV6-2 or TRBV6-3 and J is TRBJ2-3, with 8 bases aligning to TRBD2. Per the germline V gene, CDR1 is MNHEY and CDR2 is SVGEGT. The junction had 2 bases not matched to a gene; V was cut back by 7 bases and J by 8 bases. This CDR3 has 11 amino acids. The CDR3 coding sequence is TGTGCCAGCAATCGGGAGGGTACGCAGTATTTT. This sequence encodes CASNREGTQYF.

This clonotype showed up many times. The chain joins TRBV5-1 to TRBJ2-3; tentative D call: TRBD2 (5 bases). This CDR3 is built from 12 residues. V dropped 5 bases and J dropped 4 bases, with 8 bases sitting between them. CDR1 is SGHRS and CDR2 is YFSETQ in the germline V gene. The CDR3 loop reads CASREGSDTQYF. In DNA, the CDR3 is TGCGCCAGCAGAGAGGGTTCAGATACGCAGTATTTT. Looking up the rest from reference TRBV5-1 and TRBJ2-3 gives the full variable domain: KAGVTQTPRYLIKTRGQQVTLSCSPISGHRSVSWYQQTPGQGLQFLFEYFSETQRNKGNFPGRFSGRQFSNSRSEMNVSTLELGDSALYLCASREGSDTQYFGPGTRLTVL.